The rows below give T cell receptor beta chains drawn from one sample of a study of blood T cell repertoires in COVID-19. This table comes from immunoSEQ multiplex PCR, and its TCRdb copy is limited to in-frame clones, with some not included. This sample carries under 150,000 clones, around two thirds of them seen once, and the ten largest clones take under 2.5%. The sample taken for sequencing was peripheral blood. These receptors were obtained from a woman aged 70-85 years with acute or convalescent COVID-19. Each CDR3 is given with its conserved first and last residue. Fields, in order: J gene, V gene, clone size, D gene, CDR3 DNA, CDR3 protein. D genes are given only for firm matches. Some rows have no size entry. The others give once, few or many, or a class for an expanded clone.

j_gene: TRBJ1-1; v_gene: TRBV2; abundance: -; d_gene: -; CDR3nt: TGTGCCAGCGGGAGGAACACTGAAGCTTTCTTT; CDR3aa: CASGRNTEAFF
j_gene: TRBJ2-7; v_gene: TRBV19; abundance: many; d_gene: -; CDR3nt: TGTGCCAGTAGTAGCAAGACCACAGTCCCCTACGAGCAGTACTTC; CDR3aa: CASSSKTTVPYEQYF
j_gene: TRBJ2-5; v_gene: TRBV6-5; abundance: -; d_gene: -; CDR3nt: TGTGCCAGCAGGCAGGGGGGAGAGGAGACCCAGTACTTC; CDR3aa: CASRQGGEETQYF
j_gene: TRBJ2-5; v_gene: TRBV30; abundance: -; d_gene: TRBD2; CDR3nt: TGTGCCTGGAGGAAAAACGCTAGCGGGGGTTCTCAAGAGACCCAGTACTTC; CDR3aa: CAWRKNASGGSQETQYF
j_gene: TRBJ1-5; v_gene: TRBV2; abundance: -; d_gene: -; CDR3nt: TGTGCCAGCAGTGTAAGTACAGCTAGCAATCAGCCCCAGCATTTT; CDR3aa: CASSVSTASNQPQHF
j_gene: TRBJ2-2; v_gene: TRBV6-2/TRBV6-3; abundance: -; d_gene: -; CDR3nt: TGTGCCAGCAGTTACCTTCTCTTCGGGACTAACACCGGGGAGCTGTTTTTT; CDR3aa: CASSYLLFGTNTGELFF
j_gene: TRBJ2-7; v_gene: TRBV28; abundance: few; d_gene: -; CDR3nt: TGTGCCAGCAGTTTTGACGGGAGATACGAGCAGTACTTC; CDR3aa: CASSFDGRYEQYF
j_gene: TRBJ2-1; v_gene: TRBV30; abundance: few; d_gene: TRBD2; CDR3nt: TGTGCCTGGGGCGGGAGGCGGGGTGAGCAGTTCTTC; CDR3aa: CAWGGRRGEQFF
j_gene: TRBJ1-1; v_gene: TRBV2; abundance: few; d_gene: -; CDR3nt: TGTGCCAGCACTCGCAGCCCCCACCGGGGCACTGAAGCTTTCTTT; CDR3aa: CASTRSPHRGTEAFF
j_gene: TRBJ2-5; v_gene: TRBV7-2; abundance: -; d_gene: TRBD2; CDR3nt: TGTGCCAGCAGCCTAGGACCGTGGGGGGGAGGGACCCAGTACTTC; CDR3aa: CASSLGPWGGGTQYF
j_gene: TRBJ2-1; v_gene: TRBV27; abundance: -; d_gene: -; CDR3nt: TGTGCCAGCAGTTTATCTAGGGACTCATACAATGAGCAGTTCTTC; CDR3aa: CASSLSRDSYNEQFF
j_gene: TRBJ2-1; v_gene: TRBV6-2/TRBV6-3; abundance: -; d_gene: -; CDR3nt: TGTGCCAGCAGTTGGCCAGGGACTTACAATGAGCAGTTCTTC; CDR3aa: CASSWPGTYNEQFF
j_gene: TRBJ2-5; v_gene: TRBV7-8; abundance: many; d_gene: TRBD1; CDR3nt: TGTGCCAGCAGCCCTGAGACAGGGGTTGGAGAGACCCAGTACTTC; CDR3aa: CASSPETGVGETQYF
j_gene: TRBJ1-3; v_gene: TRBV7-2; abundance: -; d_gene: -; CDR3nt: TGTGCCAGCAGCTTAGATGAGGCCCTCTCTGGAAACACCATATATTTT; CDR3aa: CASSLDEALSGNTIYF
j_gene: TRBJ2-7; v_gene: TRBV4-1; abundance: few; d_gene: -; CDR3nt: TGCGCCAGCAGCCAAGGGACAGCGGGGAGCTACGAGCAGTACTTC; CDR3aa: CASSQGTAGSYEQYF
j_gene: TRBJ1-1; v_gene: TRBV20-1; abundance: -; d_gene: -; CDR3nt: TGCAGTCCGGGAGGAGGGGCTTTCTTT; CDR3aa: CSPGGGAFF